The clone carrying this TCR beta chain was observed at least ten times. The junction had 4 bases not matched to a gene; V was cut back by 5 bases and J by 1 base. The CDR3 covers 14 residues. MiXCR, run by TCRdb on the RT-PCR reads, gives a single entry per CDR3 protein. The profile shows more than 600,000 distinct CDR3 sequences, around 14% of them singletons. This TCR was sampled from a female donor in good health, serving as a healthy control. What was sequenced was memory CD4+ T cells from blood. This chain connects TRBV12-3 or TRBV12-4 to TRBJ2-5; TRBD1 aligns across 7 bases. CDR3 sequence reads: CASSPTGTQETQYF. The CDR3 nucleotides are TGTGCCAGCAGTCCGACAGGGACCCAAGAGACCCAGTACTTC.